Listed below are T cell receptor beta chains from one sample, sequenced in a study of blood T cells in healthy people across ages. TCRdb reprocessed the 5' RACE reads via MiXCR and lists one record per CDR3 protein. This table holds approximately 800,000 distinct CDR3 sequences, roughly three fifths found once. The sequenced material came from blood. The origin of the receptors is a man in his forties in good health. The conserved cysteine and the conserved F or W are not part of the CDR3 here. Each record gives: J gene, clone size, V gene, CDR3 protein. Clone size is given for some rows only: seen once, a few or many times, or a class if the clone is expanded.

J gene: TRBJ2-1; clone size: few; V gene: TRBV9; CDR3 protein: ASSAGQGSVDEQF
J gene: TRBJ1-4; clone size: NA; V gene: TRBV11-1; CDR3 protein: ASSPRQGSTNEKLF
J gene: TRBJ2-7; clone size: NA; V gene: TRBV4-3; CDR3 protein: ASSQDRLDLSYEQY
J gene: TRBJ1-1; clone size: NA; V gene: TRBV7-2; CDR3 protein: ASSRARTGGTEAF
J gene: TRBJ2-7; clone size: NA; V gene: TRBV4-2; CDR3 protein: ASSQELGVFTYEQY
J gene: TRBJ2-7; clone size: NA; V gene: TRBV27; CDR3 protein: ASSSRQRLRYEQY
J gene: TRBJ2-1; clone size: NA; V gene: TRBV4-1; CDR3 protein: ASSQKGRFIGNEQF
J gene: TRBJ2-6; clone size: few; V gene: TRBV12-3/TRBV12-4; CDR3 protein: ASRGTEGANVLT
J gene: NA; clone size: NA; V gene: TRBV7-3; CDR3 protein: ASSFQRGTYNEQY
J gene: TRBJ1-2; clone size: NA; V gene: TRBV20-1; CDR3 protein: SARKTQGASNGYGYT
J gene: TRBJ2-5; clone size: few; V gene: TRBV20-1; CDR3 protein: SARDLAGEALETQY
J gene: TRBJ2-5; clone size: NA; V gene: TRBV20-1; CDR3 protein: SAPSTGEETQY
J gene: TRBJ2-5; clone size: few; V gene: TRBV20-1; CDR3 protein: SARGAGASPETQY
J gene: TRBJ2-1; clone size: few; V gene: TRBV7-8; CDR3 protein: ASSFGTGPVWEQF
J gene: TRBJ2-7; clone size: NA; V gene: TRBV12-3/TRBV12-4; CDR3 protein: ASSHRFGEQY
J gene: TRBJ2-7; clone size: NA; V gene: TRBV20-1; CDR3 protein: SVSDRGRTSYEQY
J gene: TRBJ2-3; clone size: NA; V gene: TRBV6-5; CDR3 protein: ASTNRADTQY
J gene: TRBJ1-2; clone size: NA; V gene: TRBV28; CDR3 protein: ASSTTGIRTTASNYGYT
J gene: TRBJ1-2; clone size: NA; V gene: TRBV6-1; CDR3 protein: ASSEAIGRGGYGYT
J gene: TRBJ2-3; clone size: NA; V gene: TRBV10-3; CDR3 protein: AISEGQQIPTDTQY
J gene: TRBJ1-2; clone size: NA; V gene: TRBV3-1; CDR3 protein: ASSQDLRVNYGYT
J gene: TRBJ2-1; clone size: NA; V gene: TRBV24-1; CDR3 protein: ATSEGTNEQF
J gene: TRBJ2-7; clone size: NA; V gene: TRBV20-1; CDR3 protein: SARDPQGWGEQY